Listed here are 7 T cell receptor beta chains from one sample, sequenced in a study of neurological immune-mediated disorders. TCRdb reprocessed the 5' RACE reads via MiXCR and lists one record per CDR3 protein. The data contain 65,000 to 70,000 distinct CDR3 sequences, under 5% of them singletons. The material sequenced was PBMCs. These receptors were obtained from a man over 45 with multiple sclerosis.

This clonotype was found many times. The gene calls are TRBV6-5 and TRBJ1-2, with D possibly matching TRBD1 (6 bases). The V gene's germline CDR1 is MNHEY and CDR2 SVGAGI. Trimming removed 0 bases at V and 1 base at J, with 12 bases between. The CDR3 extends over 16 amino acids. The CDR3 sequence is CASSYSAAGVNYGYTF. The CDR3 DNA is TGTGCCAGCAGTTACTCGGCGGCAGGGGTTAACTATGGCTACACCTTC.

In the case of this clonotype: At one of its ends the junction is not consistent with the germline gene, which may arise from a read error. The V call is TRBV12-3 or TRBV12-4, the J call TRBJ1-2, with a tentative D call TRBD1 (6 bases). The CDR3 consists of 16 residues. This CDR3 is CASSLGRGRANYSYTF. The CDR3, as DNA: TGTGCCAGCAGTTTAGGCAGGGGACGAGCTAACTATAGCTACACCTTC.

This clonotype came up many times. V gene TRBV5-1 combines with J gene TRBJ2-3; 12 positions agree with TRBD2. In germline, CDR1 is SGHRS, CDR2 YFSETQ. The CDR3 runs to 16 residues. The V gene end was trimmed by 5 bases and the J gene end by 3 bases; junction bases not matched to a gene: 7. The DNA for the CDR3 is TGCGCCAGCAGAACCGGGACTAGCGGGCTTACAGATACGCAGTATTTT. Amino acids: CASRTGTSGLTDTQYF.

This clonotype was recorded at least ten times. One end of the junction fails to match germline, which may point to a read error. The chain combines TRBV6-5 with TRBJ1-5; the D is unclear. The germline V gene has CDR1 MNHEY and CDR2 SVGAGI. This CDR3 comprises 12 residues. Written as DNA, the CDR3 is TGTGCCAGCAGTGCCCATGGGCAGCCCCAGAATTTT. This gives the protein CASSAHGQPQNF.

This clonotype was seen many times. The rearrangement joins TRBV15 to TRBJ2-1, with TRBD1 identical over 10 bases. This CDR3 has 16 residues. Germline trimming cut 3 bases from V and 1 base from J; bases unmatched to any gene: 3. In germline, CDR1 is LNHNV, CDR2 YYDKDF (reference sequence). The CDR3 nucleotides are TGTGCCACCAGCAGGATGGGACAGGGGTCCTACAATGAGCAGTTCTTC. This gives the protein CATSRMGQGSYNEQFF. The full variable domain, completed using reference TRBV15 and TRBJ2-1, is DAMVIQNPRYQVTQFGKPVTLSCSQTLNHNVMYWYQQKSSQAPKLLFHYYDKDFNNEADTPDNFQSRRPNTSFCFLDIRSPGLGDTAMYLCATSRMGQGSYNEQFFGPGTRLTVL.

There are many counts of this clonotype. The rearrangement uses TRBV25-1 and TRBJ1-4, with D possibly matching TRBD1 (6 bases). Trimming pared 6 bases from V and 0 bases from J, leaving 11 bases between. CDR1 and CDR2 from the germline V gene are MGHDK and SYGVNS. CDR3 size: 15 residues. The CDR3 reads CASSADSATNEKLFF. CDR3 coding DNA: TGTGCCAGCAGCGCGGACAGTGCAACTAATGAAAAACTGTTTTTT.

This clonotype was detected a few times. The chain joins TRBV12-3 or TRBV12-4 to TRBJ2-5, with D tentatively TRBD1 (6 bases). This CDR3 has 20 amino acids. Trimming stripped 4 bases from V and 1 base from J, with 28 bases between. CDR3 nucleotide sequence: TGTGCCAGCAGTTCTCCGCTCGGACGGAGAGGGAGAGGGGGCCAAGAGACCCAGTACTTC. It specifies CASSSPLGRRGRGGQETQYF.